A selection of T cell receptor beta chains follows, all from one sample in a study of radiation and T cells in renal cell carcinoma. TCRdb's copy holds only in-frame clones and misses some; the assay was immunoSEQ multiplex PCR. The sample lists more than 140,000 clones, roughly 83% occurring once. The material sequenced was blood, taken from a patient whose treatment included radiotherapy and nephrectomy. The receptor set was obtained from a woman aged 45-65 years with renal cell carcinoma. Both conserved end residues are part of each CDR3. The D gene is left open where the match is weak. A row's size may be missing; if present it is once, few, many or a size class.

j_call: TRBJ1-5
clone_size: .
d_call: .
v_call: TRBV7-2
cdr3_aa: CASSLDRNQPQHF
cdr3_nt: TGTGCCAGCAGCTTAGACAGAAATCAGCCCCAGCATTTT

j_call: TRBJ2-3
clone_size: .
d_call: TRBD2
v_call: TRBV4-1
cdr3_aa: CASSQEREVSDTQYF
cdr3_nt: TGCGCCAGCAGCCAAGAGCGGGAGGTATCAGATACGCAGTATTTT

j_call: TRBJ2-7
clone_size: few
d_call: TRBD1
v_call: TRBV7-2
cdr3_aa: CASSERYRGIHEQYF
cdr3_nt: TGTGCCAGCAGCGAGAGGTACAGGGGGATCCACGAGCAGTACTTC

j_call: TRBJ2-1
clone_size: .
d_call: .
v_call: TRBV29-1
cdr3_aa: CSGSLGGTQANEQFF
cdr3_nt: TGCAGCGGCAGCCTAGGGGGTACTCAGGCCAATGAGCAGTTCTTC

j_call: TRBJ2-5
clone_size: .
d_call: TRBD1
v_call: TRBV7-2
cdr3_aa: CASSLLTGLYQETQYF
cdr3_nt: TGTGCCAGCAGCTTATTGACAGGGTTGTACCAAGAGACCCAGTACTTC

j_call: TRBJ2-7
clone_size: .
d_call: TRBD1
v_call: TRBV9
cdr3_aa: CASSKQGALSYEQYF
cdr3_nt: TGTGCCAGCAGCAAACAGGGGGCCTTGTCCTACGAGCAGTACTTC

j_call: TRBJ1-1
clone_size: .
d_call: TRBD1
v_call: TRBV27
cdr3_aa: CASSLTRTGVINTEAFF
cdr3_nt: TGTGCCAGCAGTTTAACTAGGACAGGGGTGATTAACACTGAAGCTTTCTTT

j_call: TRBJ1-5
clone_size: .
d_call: TRBD1
v_call: TRBV27
cdr3_aa: CASRSRQGSQPQHF
cdr3_nt: TGTGCCAGCAGATCTAGACAGGGGAGTCAGCCCCAGCATTTT

j_call: TRBJ2-1
clone_size: .
d_call: .
v_call: TRBV6-6
cdr3_aa: CASGYNEQFF
cdr3_nt: TGTGCCAGCGGGTACAATGAGCAGTTCTTC

j_call: TRBJ1-2
clone_size: .
d_call: .
v_call: TRBV27
cdr3_aa: CASSPFRDGYGYTF
cdr3_nt: TGTGCCAGCAGCCCGTTCCGGGATGGCTATGGCTACACCTTC

j_call: TRBJ2-7
clone_size: few
d_call: .
v_call: TRBV5-6
cdr3_aa: CASSSTGRYEQYF
cdr3_nt: TGTGCCAGCAGCTCCACAGGGCGCTACGAGCAGTACTTC

j_call: TRBJ2-5
clone_size: .
d_call: TRBD2
v_call: TRBV7-2
cdr3_aa: CASSLVAGEETQYF
cdr3_nt: TGTGCCAGCAGCTTGGTGGCGGGAGAAGAGACCCAGTACTTC

j_call: TRBJ1-1
clone_size: .
d_call: .
v_call: TRBV13
cdr3_aa: CASRLGEAEAFF
cdr3_nt: TGTGCCAGCAGACTTGGGGAGGCTGAAGCTTTCTTT

j_call: TRBJ1-1
clone_size: .
d_call: .
v_call: TRBV5-6
cdr3_aa: CASSSLGPGEAFF
cdr3_nt: TGTGCCAGCAGCTCCTTAGGTCCAGGTGAAGCTTTCTTT

j_call: TRBJ2-2
clone_size: .
d_call: .
v_call: TRBV14
cdr3_aa: CASSRNYGTGELFF
cdr3_nt: TGTGCCAGCAGCCGGAATTATGGCACCGGGGAGCTGTTTTTT

j_call: TRBJ1-1
clone_size: .
d_call: .
v_call: TRBV2
cdr3_aa: CASSIVGTEAFF
cdr3_nt: TGTGCCAGCAGCATAGTGGGCACTGAAGCTTTCTTT

j_call: TRBJ2-5
clone_size: .
d_call: TRBD1
v_call: TRBV5-6
cdr3_aa: CASSLRDRGIVETQYF
cdr3_nt: TGTGCCAGCAGCTTGCGGGACAGGGGAATTGTCGAGACCCAGTACTTC

j_call: TRBJ2-7
clone_size: .
d_call: TRBD2
v_call: TRBV27
cdr3_aa: CASRTPGLAGPTVYEQYF
cdr3_nt: TGTGCCAGCAGGACTCCGGGACTAGCGGGCCCTACGGTCTACGAGCAGTACTTC

j_call: TRBJ2-7
clone_size: few
d_call: .
v_call: TRBV19
cdr3_aa: CASSTVRGGEQYF
cdr3_nt: TGTGCCAGTAGTACCGTAAGAGGGGGCGAGCAGTACTTC

j_call: TRBJ1-6
clone_size: .
d_call: TRBD1
v_call: TRBV30
cdr3_aa: CAWTDRNSPLHF
cdr3_nt: TGTGCCTGGACGGACAGGAATTCACCCCTCCACTTT

j_call: TRBJ2-1
clone_size: once
d_call: TRBD2
v_call: TRBV6-5
cdr3_aa: CASSYSGTSGRVWFF
cdr3_nt: TGTGCCAGCAGTTATTCAGGGACTAGCGGGAGGGTTTGGTTCTTC

j_call: TRBJ1-1
clone_size: .
d_call: .
v_call: TRBV19
cdr3_aa: CASSQTSQTEAFF
cdr3_nt: TGTGCCAGTAGTCAAACTTCTCAAACTGAAGCTTTCTTT

j_call: TRBJ1-6
clone_size: .
d_call: .
v_call: TRBV6-1
cdr3_aa: CATVPRSSYNSPLHF
cdr3_nt: TGTGCCACCGTGCCCAGGAGCTCCTATAATTCACCCCTCCACTTT

j_call: TRBJ1-1
clone_size: .
d_call: .
v_call: TRBV15
cdr3_aa: CATSRDRPAGENTEAFF
cdr3_nt: TGTGCCACCAGCAGAGATCGCCCCGCAGGGGAGAACACTGAAGCTTTCTTT

j_call: TRBJ1-1
clone_size: .
d_call: TRBD1
v_call: TRBV7-9
cdr3_aa: CASSLQGANTEAFF
cdr3_nt: TGTGCCAGCAGCTTACAGGGGGCTAACACTGAAGCTTTCTTT

j_call: TRBJ1-4
clone_size: .
d_call: .
v_call: TRBV4-1
cdr3_aa: CASSQDHSGSEKLFF
cdr3_nt: TGCGCCAGCAGCCAAGACCATAGCGGGAGCGAAAAACTGTTTTTT

j_call: TRBJ1-6
clone_size: .
d_call: .
v_call: TRBV2
cdr3_aa: CASKSGPGRTGSYNSPLHF
cdr3_nt: TGTGCCAGCAAATCCGGACCGGGACGGACGGGGTCCTATAATTCACCCCTCCACTTT

j_call: TRBJ2-7
clone_size: .
d_call: TRBD2
v_call: TRBV19
cdr3_aa: CASSRGGEQYF
cdr3_nt: TGTGCCAGTAGTCGCGGGGGCGAGCAGTACTTC

j_call: TRBJ1-5
clone_size: .
d_call: TRBD1
v_call: TRBV7-2
cdr3_aa: CASSPTGGGNQPQHF
cdr3_nt: TGTGCCAGCAGCCCAACAGGGGGGGGCAATCAGCCCCAGCATTTT

j_call: TRBJ2-5
clone_size: .
d_call: .
v_call: TRBV6-1
cdr3_aa: CASSESQTQYF
cdr3_nt: TGTGCCAGCAGTGAGTCCCAGACCCAGTACTTC

j_call: TRBJ2-1
clone_size: .
d_call: TRBD2
v_call: TRBV2
cdr3_aa: CASSDGGNEQFF
cdr3_nt: TGTGCCAGCAGTGACGGGGGGAATGAGCAGTTCTTC

j_call: TRBJ1-2
clone_size: .
d_call: .
v_call: TRBV6-5
cdr3_aa: CASRTRQGHYGYTF
cdr3_nt: TGTGCCAGCAGGACCCGGCAGGGACACTACGGCTACACCTTC

j_call: TRBJ2-7
clone_size: .
d_call: .
v_call: TRBV6-5
cdr3_aa: CASRRSYEQYF
cdr3_nt: TGTGCCAGTAGGAGGTCCTACGAGCAGTACTTC

j_call: TRBJ1-4
clone_size: .
d_call: TRBD1
v_call: TRBV7-2
cdr3_aa: CASSIRQGQYEKLFF
cdr3_nt: TGTGCCAGCAGCATCCGACAGGGGCAATATGAAAAACTGTTTTTT

j_call: TRBJ1-5
clone_size: .
d_call: .
v_call: TRBV19
cdr3_aa: CASSMSGNWGNQPQHF
cdr3_nt: TGTGCCAGTAGTATGTCAGGGAACTGGGGCAATCAGCCCCAGCATTTT

j_call: TRBJ1-4
clone_size: .
d_call: .
v_call: TRBV19
cdr3_aa: CASREGEKLFF
cdr3_nt: TGTGCCAGTCGGGAGGGAGAAAAACTGTTTTTT

j_call: TRBJ2-1
clone_size: .
d_call: .
v_call: TRBV9
cdr3_aa: CASQYSGVGDEQFF
cdr3_nt: TGTGCCAGCCAATATAGTGGAGTCGGGGATGAGCAGTTCTTC

j_call: TRBJ2-1
clone_size: many
d_call: TRBD1
v_call: TRBV6-6
cdr3_aa: CASSRQGAWNEQFF
cdr3_nt: TGTGCCAGCAGTAGACAGGGGGCTTGGAATGAGCAGTTCTTC

j_call: TRBJ2-2
clone_size: .
d_call: .
v_call: TRBV7-2
cdr3_aa: CASSLVGATTGELFF
cdr3_nt: TGTGCCAGCAGCTTAGTCGGGGCCACCACCGGGGAGCTGTTTTTT

j_call: TRBJ1-4
clone_size: .
d_call: TRBD1
v_call: TRBV5-4
cdr3_aa: CASSRDRGSTNEKLFF
cdr3_nt: TGTGCCAGCAGCCGGGACAGGGGGTCAACTAATGAAAAACTGTTTTTT

j_call: TRBJ1-2
clone_size: .
d_call: TRBD1
v_call: TRBV2
cdr3_aa: CASGGQGAGYGYTF
cdr3_nt: TGTGCCAGCGGGGGACAGGGGGCTGGCTATGGCTACACCTTC

j_call: TRBJ2-7
clone_size: .
d_call: .
v_call: TRBV5-4
cdr3_aa: CASSGITGTSGEQYF
cdr3_nt: TGTGCCAGCAGCGGAATAACCGGGACCTCGGGGGAGCAGTACTTC

j_call: TRBJ2-7
clone_size: .
d_call: TRBD1
v_call: TRBV7-2
cdr3_aa: CASSLSVGGSHEQYF
cdr3_nt: TGTGCCAGCAGCTTAAGCGTAGGGGGCAGCCACGAGCAGTACTTC

j_call: TRBJ2-7
clone_size: once
d_call: .
v_call: TRBV7-2
cdr3_aa: CASSFGSTYEQYF
cdr3_nt: TGTGCCAGCAGCTTCGGGTCTACTTACGAGCAGTACTTC

j_call: TRBJ2-7
clone_size: .
d_call: .
v_call: TRBV4-1
cdr3_aa: CASSHTQHIRGAAYEQYF
cdr3_nt: TGCGCCAGCAGCCATACACAACACATCCGGGGGGCAGCCTACGAGCAGTACTTC

j_call: TRBJ1-2
clone_size: .
d_call: .
v_call: TRBV7-9
cdr3_aa: CASSLRDTNYGYTF
cdr3_nt: TGTGCCAGCAGCTTAAGGGACACTAACTATGGCTACACCTTC

j_call: TRBJ2-2
clone_size: .
d_call: TRBD2
v_call: TRBV5-5
cdr3_aa: CASSRMVLAGFGGELFF
cdr3_nt: TGTGCCAGCAGCCGAATGGTACTAGCGGGATTCGGCGGGGAGCTGTTTTTT